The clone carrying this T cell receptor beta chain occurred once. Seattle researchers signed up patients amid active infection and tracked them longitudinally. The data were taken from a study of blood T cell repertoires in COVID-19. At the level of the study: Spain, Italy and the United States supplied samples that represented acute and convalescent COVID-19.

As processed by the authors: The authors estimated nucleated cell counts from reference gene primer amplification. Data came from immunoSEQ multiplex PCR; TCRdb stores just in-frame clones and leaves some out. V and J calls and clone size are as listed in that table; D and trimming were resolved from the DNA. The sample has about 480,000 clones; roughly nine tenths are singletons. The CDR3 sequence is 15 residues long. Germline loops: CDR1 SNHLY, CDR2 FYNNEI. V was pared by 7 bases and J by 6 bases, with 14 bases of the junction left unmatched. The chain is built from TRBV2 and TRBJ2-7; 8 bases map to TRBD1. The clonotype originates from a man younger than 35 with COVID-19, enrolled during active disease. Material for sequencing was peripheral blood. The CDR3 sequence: CASTASSTGAFEQYF. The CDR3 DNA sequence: TGTGCCAGCACCGCATCCTCGACAGGGGCTTTCGAGCAGTACTTC.